Listed here are 30 T cell receptor beta chains from one sample, sequenced in a study of T cell responses to AZD1222 COVID-19 vaccine. The table came from immunoSEQ multiplex PCR; TCRdb's copy has only in-frame clones and leaves some out. The repertoire includes about 120,000 clones, around nine tenths of them detected once, and 10% to 15% sits in the top ten. The source was peripheral blood, collected on day 0 of AZD1222 vaccination. The source of these receptors is an adult in good health.

The genes are TRBV5-4 and TRBJ2-2, with a tentative D call TRBD2 (7 bases). The CDR3 loop spans 15 amino acids. In germline, CDR1 is SGHNT, CDR2 YYREEE (reference sequence). V lost 4 bases, J lost 7 bases, and 17 bases lay in between. CDR3 DNA sequence: TGTGCCAGCAGCCTTGCGCAGGGGAGGGTCGGGGAGCTGTTTTTT. Translating gives CASSLAQGRVGELFF. Drawing the rest from reference TRBV5-4 and TRBJ2-2, the complete variable domain is ETGVTQSPTHLIKTRGQQVTLRCSSQSGHNTVSWYQQALGQGPQFIFQYYREEENGRGNFPPRFSGLQFPNYSSELNVNALELDDSALYLCASSLAQGRVGELFFGEGSRLTVL.

The V call is TRBV12-3 or TRBV12-4, the J call TRBJ1-4; D not resolved. V was trimmed by 3 bases and J by 7 bases, leaving 9 bases between them. The CDR3 has 13 amino acids. The chain's CDR3 is CASSLSVREKLFF. DNA of the CDR3: TGTGCCAGCAGTTTGAGCGTCCGTGAAAAACTGTTTTTT.

V and J are TRBV6-2 or TRBV6-3 and TRBJ1-6, with 9 bases aligning to TRBD1. Germline V gene lookup returns CDR1 MNHEY and CDR2 SVGEGT. V shed 8 bases, J shed 10 bases, and the junction held 24 bases outside the gene matches. This CDR3 region has 19 residues. The CDR3 DNA follows: TGTGCCAGCCGCCCGATGCTCGGGACAGGGAAAGGAAGGGAATCACCCCTCCACTTT. Its protein product is CASRPMLGTGKGRESPLHF.

The chain employs TRBV6-4 and TRBJ2-3; D unresolved. There are 13 residues in the CDR3. V lost 6 bases and J lost 0, with 7 bases in between. Germline CDR1 reads MRHNA; CDR2 reads SNTAGT. The CDR3 spells CASSLRSTDTQYF. In nucleotides, the CDR3 is TGTGCCAGCAGCCTAAGAAGCACAGATACGCAGTATTTT.

This sequence joins TRBV6-5 and TRBJ2-2; the match to TRBD2 covers 8 bases. Per the germline V gene, CDR1 is MNHEY and CDR2 is SVGAGI. J was trimmed by 6 bases and V by 4 bases; bases with no gene match: 7. This CDR3 contains 15 residues. The CDR3 nucleotides are TGTGCCAGCAGTTTGTTCCGGGGGGGCTCCGGGGAGCTGTTTTTT. It yields the protein CASSLFRGGSGELFF.

The chain links TRBV5-1 to TRBJ1-4; TRBD1 is a possible D gene (5 bases). Germline lookup yields CDR1 SGHRS and CDR2 YFSETQ. This CDR3 contains 15 residues. The V and J ends lost 5 bases and 4 bases respectively, with 15 bases between them. The CDR3 reads CASSSSAGLNEKLFF. DNA for the CDR3: TGCGCCAGCAGTTCGTCGGCAGGGCTTAATGAAAAACTGTTTTTT.

This chain joins TRBV5-6 and TRBJ2-5, with a weak D call TRBD2 (7 bases). The length of the CDR3 is 13 residues. Trimming took 1 base from V and 5 from J, leaving 9 bases between them. Germline V CDR1 and CDR2: SGHDT, YYEEEE. CDR3 DNA: TGTGCCAGCAGCTTGCGGGGGGCGGAGACCCAGTACTTC. It encodes CASSLRGAETQYF.

As DNA, the CDR3 is TGTGCCAGCAGACCCCTAGCGGGAGGTATCTACGAGCAGTACTTC. Its protein product is CASRPLAGGIYEQYF. J is TRBJ2-7 and V is TRBV7-8, with 11 bases identical to TRBD2. This CDR3 is 15 amino acids long. Per germline, CDR1 SGHVS and CDR2 FQNEAQ. J gave up 3 bases and V 6 bases, and 7 bases lay outside the gene matches.

The J gene is TRBJ1-1, the V gene TRBV12-3 or TRBV12-4; D might be TRBD1 (5 bases). The V end lost 6 bases, the J end lost 8 bases, and 13 bases lay between the germline ends. CDR3 length: 12 amino acids. The CDR3 coding sequence is TGTGCCAGCAGCAGACAGTTGCAGGAAGCTTTCTTT. Amino acid sequence: CASSRQLQEAFF.

The chain carries TRBV6-1 and TRBJ1-5; D remains unclear. The CDR3 is made up of 16 amino acids. Germline V lookup: CDR1 MNHNS, CDR2 SASEGT. V lost 2 bases to trimming and J lost 4 bases, with 15 bases between them. The CDR3 region is CASSERSGVGNQPQHF. CDR3 coding DNA: TGTGCCAGCAGTGAAAGGTCCGGGGTGGGTAATCAGCCCCAGCATTTT.

The sample holds one count of this clone. The rearrangement links TRBV28 to TRBJ2-1, with 13 bases matching TRBD2. This CDR3 comprises 16 residues. Trimming took 5 bases from V and 5 from J; bases not matched to a gene: 6. Germline values: CDR1 MDHEN, CDR2 SYDVKM. CDR3 coding DNA: TGTGCCAGCAGTCCCACTAGCGGGAGGGCCAACAATGAGCAGTTCTTC. Amino acids: CASSPTSGRANNEQFF. Complete variable domain (other parts from reference TRBV28 and TRBJ2-1): DVKVTQSSRYLVKRTGEKVFLECVQDMDHENMFWYRQDPGLGLRLIYFSYDVKMKEKGDIPEGYSVSREKKERFSLILESASTNQTSMYLCASSPTSGRANNEQFFGPGTRLTVL.

J is TRBJ2-7 and V is TRBV18; 14 bases fit TRBD2. Germline V CDR1 and CDR2: KGHSH, LQKENI. The CDR3 consists of 17 residues. Unmatched junction bases numbered 10, after V lost 3 bases and J lost 6 bases. The CDR3 DNA is TGTGCCAGCTCACCTCTAAGCATTGGACTAGCGGGAGGCGAGCAGTACTTC. The encoded protein is CASSPLSIGLAGGEQYF.

The DNA of the CDR3 is TGTGCCAGCAGTCTCAGTGAGAGGGCAGCTTTCTTT. This translates into CASSLSERAAFF. The V call is TRBV28, the J call TRBJ1-1; D ambiguous. Germline loops: CDR1 MDHEN, CDR2 SYDVKM. V lost 5 bases, J lost 10 bases, and 14 bases lay in between. This CDR3 spans 12 amino acids. Using reference TRBV28 and TRBJ1-1 for the parts outside the CDR3, the full variable domain is DVKVTQSSRYLVKRTGEKVFLECVQDMDHENMFWYRQDPGLGLRLIYFSYDVKMKEKGDIPEGYSVSREKKERFSLILESASTNQTSMYLCASSLSERAAFFGQGTRLTVV.

V gene TRBV28 combines with J gene TRBJ2-1; 7 nucleotides line up with TRBD2. The ends lost 5 bases at V and 7 bases at J; junction bases unmatched: 5. CDR3 length: 13 residues. Germline CDR1 and CDR2: MDHEN and SYDVKM. Written as DNA, the CDR3 is TGTGCCAGCAGTCCCTGGACTAGAAATGAGCAGTTCTTC. Its translation is CASSPWTRNEQFF.

Points on this clone: This specimen includes other DNA sequences encoding the same CDR3. V usage is TRBV28 and J usage is TRBJ2-7; tentatively, D is TRBD2 (7 bases). V lost 3 bases, J lost 0 bases, and 15 bases lay in between. The CDR3 is made up of 16 amino acids. From germline, CDR1 is MDHEN and CDR2 SYDVKM. The CDR3 loop reads CASSFGGAGNSYEQYF. DNA for the CDR3: TGTGCCAGCAGTTTTGGGGGGGCGGGCAACTCCTACGAGCAGTACTTC.

This chain connects TRBV12-3 or TRBV12-4 to TRBJ1-4; tentative D call: TRBD1 (6 bases). This CDR3 comprises 13 residues. The V and J ends lost 5 bases and 10 bases respectively, with 14 bases between them. CDR3 DNA sequence: TGTGCCAGCAGTAGTACAGGGTACGGAAAACTGTTTTTT. Translating it yields CASSSTGYGKLFF.

The chain couples TRBV7-6 to TRBJ2-3; 9 nucleotides line up with TRBD2. Trimming removed 1 base from V and 2 bases from J; junction bases left unmatched: 4. CDR1 and CDR2 from the germline V gene are SGHVS and FNYEAQ. This CDR3 spans 16 amino acids. In DNA form, the CDR3 reads TGTGCCAGCAGCTTAGGAGCGGGAGGCCCCACAGATACGCAGTATTTT. It encodes CASSLGAGGPTDTQYF. Based on the CDR3 plus reference TRBV7-6 and TRBJ2-3, the full variable domain is GAGVSQSPRYKVTKRGQDVALRCDPISGHVSLYWYRQALGQGPEFLTYFNYEAQQDKSGLPNDRFSAERPEGSISTLTIQRTEQRDSAMYRCASSLGAGGPTDTQYFGPGTRLTVL.

Here the CDR3 reads CASSSTGGNEQFF. DNA of the CDR3: TGTGCCAGCAGTTCGACAGGGGGCAATGAGCAGTTCTTC. The rearrangement joins TRBV2 to TRBJ2-1; 9 bases agree with TRBD1. V lost 5 bases and J lost 6; bases outside the gene matches: 2. CDR1 is SNHLY and CDR2 is FYNNEI in the germline V gene. The CDR3 contains 13 residues.

The chain couples TRBV5-4 to TRBJ2-1; 14 bases agree with TRBD2. This CDR3 region has 14 residues. After removal of 5 bases from V and 8 bases from J, the junction contained 3 bases not matched to a gene. Germline values: CDR1 SGHNT, CDR2 YYREEE (reference sequence). CDR3 nucleotide sequence: TGTGCCAGCAGGCCGGGACTAGCGGGAGATGAGCAGTTCTTC. Its protein product is CASRPGLAGDEQFF. Supplemented by reference TRBV5-4 and TRBJ2-1, the full variable domain reads ETGVTQSPTHLIKTRGQQVTLRCSSQSGHNTVSWYQQALGQGPQFIFQYYREEENGRGNFPPRFSGLQFPNYSSELNVNALELDDSALYLCASRPGLAGDEQFFGPGTRLTVL.

This clone was observed once. This chain joins TRBV6-5 and TRBJ1-1; 7 bases match TRBD1. The CDR3 is made up of 15 amino acids. After removal of 6 bases from V and 1 base from J, the junction contained 8 bases not matched to a gene. Germline CDR1 and CDR2: MNHEY and SVGAGI. Here the CDR3 reads CASRGQKGRNTEAFF. The CDR3 DNA is TGTGCCAGCAGGGGACAGAAGGGACGGAACACTGAAGCTTTCTTT.

The V and J genes are TRBV28 and TRBJ1-1; tentative D call: TRBD1 (6 bases). With 5 bases removed from V and 4 bases from J, the gap between germline ends came to 8 bases. The length of the CDR3 is 12 residues. From germline, CDR1 is MDHEN and CDR2 SYDVKM. Here the CDR3 DNA reads TGTGCCAGCAGTAGGGGGGCCACTGAAGCTTTCTTT. It translates to CASSRGATEAFF.

J is TRBJ1-5 and V is TRBV28; 10 bases align to TRBD1. The germline V gene has CDR1 MDHEN and CDR2 SYDVKM. The J segment lost 6 bases and the V segment lost 6 bases, leaving 14 bases of the junction unmatched. The CDR3 extends over 17 amino acids. The CDR3 bases are TGTGCCAGCAGGCCATCCGCCTTGGGACAGGGGACTCAGCCCCAGCATTTT. This sequence encodes CASRPSALGQGTQPQHF.

This clone was recorded once. This chain connects TRBV28 to TRBJ2-5; D assignment may be TRBD1 or TRBD2 (5 bases each). From germline, CDR1 is MDHEN and CDR2 SYDVKM. The CDR3 has 12 amino acids. V gave up 7 bases and J gave up 5 bases, with 11 bases separating them. The CDR3 DNA sequence: TGTGCCAGCACCGGGACGCGGGAGACCCAGTACTTC. It translates to CASTGTRETQYF.

This clone has more than one count but fewer than ten. The rearrangement joins TRBV28 to TRBJ2-1; D unresolved. The germline V gene has CDR1 MDHEN and CDR2 SYDVKM. With 4 bases removed from V and 1 base from J, the gap between germline ends came to 14 bases. The CDR3 consists of 16 residues. The CDR3 protein is CASSSLRSASYNEQFF. CDR3 nucleotides: TGTGCCAGCAGTTCCCTTCGATCCGCATCCTACAATGAGCAGTTCTTC.

This rearrangement joins TRBV25-1 to TRBJ1-4; D call uncertain. This CDR3 spans 12 amino acids. Germline assignment: CDR1 MGHDK and CDR2 SYGVNS. Trimming cost V 5 bases and J 6 bases, with 7 bases left between them. CDR3 coding DNA: TGTGCCAGCAGTCCGAGGTATGAAAAACTGTTTTTT. Protein: CASSPRYEKLFF. Using reference TRBV25-1 and TRBJ1-4 for the parts outside the CDR3, the full variable domain is EADIYQTPRYLVIGTGKKITLECSQTMGHDKMYWYQQDPGMELHLIHYSYGVNSTEKGDLSSESTVSRIRTEHFPLTLESARPSHTSQYLCASSPRYEKLFFGSGTQLSVL.

The CDR3 loop reads CASSLEGSQSYNEQFF. The CDR3 bases are TGTGCCAGCAGCTTAGAGGGCTCCCAATCCTACAATGAGCAGTTCTTC. The V gene is TRBV7-8, the J gene TRBJ2-1; D not certain. Trimming took 1 base from V and 1 from J, leaving 11 bases between them. This CDR3 has 16 amino acids. Germline lookup yields CDR1 SGHVS and CDR2 FQNEAQ.

This clone was counted once. The chain recombines TRBV19 with TRBJ2-3; no reliable D call. This CDR3 comprises 13 residues. Trimming removed 10 bases from V and 4 bases from J, with 15 bases in between. The V gene's germline CDR1 is LNHDA and CDR2 SQIVND (reference sequence). CDR3 protein: CATARAAPDTQYF. The CDR3 DNA reads TGTGCCACCGCCCGGGCGGCGCCAGATACGCAGTATTTT.

V and J are TRBV5-4 and TRBJ2-3; D assignment may be TRBD1 or TRBD2 (5 bases each). CDR1 and CDR2 (germline): SGHNT, YYREEE (reference sequence). V gave up 2 bases and J gave up 1 base, with 8 bases separating them. The CDR3 runs to 14 residues. CDR3: CASSFGTRTDTQYF. CDR3 in DNA: TGTGCCAGCAGCTTCGGGACCCGCACAGATACGCAGTATTTT. Together with reference TRBV5-4 and TRBJ2-3, the CDR3 gives the full variable domain: ETGVTQSPTHLIKTRGQQVTLRCSSQSGHNTVSWYQQALGQGPQFIFQYYREEENGRGNFPPRFSGLQFPNYSSELNVNALELDDSALYLCASSFGTRTDTQYFGPGTRLTVL.

The chain is built from TRBV21-1 and TRBJ2-2; the DNA was not compared with TRBD2, the D call given in the table. TRBV21-1 is a known pseudogene. The CDR3 is made up of 18 amino acids. The CDR3 coding sequence is TGTGCCAGCAGCAAAACCCCCTTTTGCACTTCGAACACCGGGGAGCTGTTTTTT. This sequence encodes CASSKTPFCTSNTGELFF.

The CDR3 loop is CASSLVGAGKQFF. In DNA, the CDR3 is TGTGCCAGCAGCTTAGTCGGCGCGGGGAAGCAGTTCTTC. The rearrangement joins TRBV7-6 to TRBJ2-1; D might be TRBD2 (6 bases). Germline-derived CDR1 and CDR2 are SGHVS and FNYEAQ. Trimming removed 1 base at V and 11 bases at J, with 12 bases between. CDR3 length equals 13 residues.